This T cell receptor beta chain was documented in a study of T cell repertoires and HLA-DP antigens listed by TCRdb under 2018. General notes on the study: The study used an in vitro model of CD4+ T cell alloreactivity against allogeneic HLA-DP presented by transduced HeLa cells. One alloantigen differed from self by one peptide-binding groove amino acid, whereas the other differed by ten, modelling structurally similar versus dissimilar alloantigens. Of the three donors, two were male and one was female, and their ages ranged from the 18-to-29 age band up to the 60-to-69 age band. On average, around 220 ng of DNA went in for sorted CD137+CD4+ samples, versus roughly 1.2 ug for pre-culture CD4+ samples.

Study-wide conclusions, independent of this receptor: Sorted CD137+ cells showed similar clonality against both alloantigens, at approximately 0.39, which was much higher than the roughly 0.04 seen in pre-culture samples. Naive and memory CD4+ repertoires were not analysed separately. Clones undetected before culture had an average cumulative frequency of approximately 35% against one allele and about 51% against the other. The study was limited by having only three donors, by relying on a non-physiological HeLa antigen-presenting system, and by using total CD4+ responder cells.

A note on this clone: Its antigen remains unidentified. Per-base quality was not reported, and no clone a single base away is much larger than it.

The immunoSEQ multiplex PCR, with forward primers for 54 TRBV segments and reverse primers for 13 TRBJ segments, was used to amplify TCRB CDR3 regions. Pre-culture CD4+ samples were sequenced at deep resolution, targeting 200,000 T cell genomes. Sequencing of the amplicons was done on an Illumina HiSeq System, giving 87 bp reads that spanned the CDR3. In the source study's methods: Correction for PCR and sequencing errors was applied to reads, and CDR3 regions were defined through alignment to IMGT reference sequences. Synthetic template pools were used to estimate the numbers of templates and unique rearrangements. Clonality was computed as 1 minus Pielou's evenness. The Daley-Smith estimator was used to estimate richness. Repertoire overlap was measured with Morisita's index. Clones present in cultured samples but not detected in the pre-culture repertoire of the same donor were defined as low-abundance clones. This immuneACCESS table, as held by TCRdb, lists in-frame sequences with V and J called but not all clones. Of the missing ones, under half trace to an unresolved V gene in checked studies; the others have no known cause. D and trimming were read from the DNA, whereas the V and J calls and clone size are those reported in that table. The table for this sample lists 65,000 to 95,000 clones; 80% of them were counted only once. Around 1.6% of the sample goes to the ten largest clones.

Untouched CD4+ T cells were isolated from Ficoll-separated PBMC through negative selection with magnetic beads, and an average purity of approximately 98% was reached. Magnetic beads were used to isolate untouched CD4+ T cells from Ficoll-separated PBMC, giving 95% to 98% purity with negligible CD8+ contamination. Donors were a few healthy blood donors whose buffy coats supplied peripheral blood mononuclear cells. Each of the three donors was CMV seronegative. The DNeasy Blood & Tissue Kit was used for extraction of genomic DNA. Genomic DNA from sorted CD137+CD4+ cells and from pre-culture CD4+ baseline samples of each subject was subjected to TCRB sequencing. V is cut by 1 base and J by 3 bases, and the space between the germline ends is 8 bases. The CDR3 runs 14 residues from the cysteine to the phenylalanine. Just CDR3 DNA is preserved here, 42 bases in frame from base 1. The germline V gene provides CDR1 MGHDK and CDR2 SYGVNS.

Rearrangement joined TRBV25-1 to TRBJ2-3; a tentative D call is TRBD2 (5 bases match). Material: CD4+ T cells from PBMCs. This TCR was sampled from a man in his sixties in good health and CMV-seronegative. The CDR3 here reads CASSESGSTDTQYF. Here is the DNA: TGTGCCAGCAGTGAATCGGGGTCTACAGATACGCAGTATTTT.